This T cell receptor (beta chain) appears in the sequencing data of a study of blood T cell repertoires in COVID-19. As for the study in general: There were acute and convalescent COVID-19 samples, and they came from the United States, Italy and Spain.

Two negative PCRs, clearance, or symptom resolution were required of recovered Cohort 3 donors. Per the authors' pipeline: Estimation of nucleated cell counts was performed using reference gene primer amplification. TCRdb's table, derived via immunoSEQ multiplex PCR, lists solely in-frame clones and lacks some. V and J calls and clone size are given by that table; D and trimming were obtained from the DNA. The data contain about 140,000 clones, roughly 85% of them singletons. V shed 3 bases and J shed 4 bases, with 11 bases lying between them. CDR3 size: 14 residues. Germline V lookup: CDR1 MNHEY, CDR2 SMNVEV (reference sequence).

This clonotype was obtained from a woman in her fifties or sixties who had recovered from COVID-19. Sequences were obtained from PBMCs or T cells enriched from blood (not recorded which). The chain employs TRBV27 and TRBJ2-3; D perhaps matches TRBD2 (6 bases). For the CDR3, the DNA is TGTGCCAGCAGTTTGGTACTAGCACCAGATACGCAGTATTTT. Its protein product is CASSLVLAPDTQYF.